Below, 15 T cell receptor beta chains from the same sample are listed, as sequenced in a study of cytotoxic CD8 clonotypes in ibrutinib-treated CLL (dated by TCRdb to about 2021). Reading the label with the study, this specimen's time point is: 20 to 25 months on ibrutinib. The receptor library was made with the immunoSEQ multiplex PCR assay. The immuneACCESS repertoire file appears here via TCRdb, limited to in-frame rearrangements. These files lack a portion of the clones; in checked studies, under half of the deficit traces to unresolved V genes, and the cause of the others is not known. Within this sample are 150,000 or so clones, with about 75% of them counted one time only. Approximately 5.1% of the sample goes to the ten largest clones. The sample here was PBMCs, taken after 24 months of ibrutinib treatment. The receptors originated from a human donor with chronic lymphocytic leukemia.

The chain joins TRBV7-9 to TRBJ2-5, with D possibly TRBD2 on 6 matching bases. From germline, CDR1 is SEHNR and CDR2 FQNEAQ (reference sequence). The V gene lost 7 bases and the J gene lost 7 bases, with 19 bases spanning the gap. The CDR3 is 14 amino acids. CDR3 residues: CASTIAIVGGTQYF. In DNA form, the CDR3 reads TGTGCCAGCACCATAGCAATAGTGGGGGGGACCCAGTACTTC.

The rearrangement joins TRBV6-6 to TRBJ2-1; D may be TRBD2 (7 bases). Germline V gives CDR1 MNHNY, CDR2 SVGAGI (reference sequence). V was shortened by 5 bases and J by 7 bases, with 12 bases between the two germline ends. The CDR3 is 13 amino acids. In DNA form, the CDR3 reads TGTGCCAGCAGTGACGGGGGGCGGAATGAGCAGTTCTTC. Protein: CASSDGGRNEQFF.

The genes are TRBV5-1 and TRBJ1-1; possibly TRBD1 for D (6 bases). The CDR3 spans 13 residues. Germline V gene lookup returns CDR1 SGHRS and CDR2 YFSETQ. The ends were cut back, 4 bases at V and 3 bases at J, with 10 bases in the middle. CDR3 protein: CASSPGADTEAFF. In nucleotides, the CDR3 is TGCGCCAGCAGCCCGGGGGCAGACACTGAAGCTTTCTTT.

This clone turned up a few times. The chain carries TRBV28 and TRBJ2-7, with D perhaps given as TRBD1 or TRBD2 (5 bases each). Germline V gene lookup returns CDR1 MDHEN and CDR2 SYDVKM. This CDR3 has 11 residues. The CDR3 loop is CTSEGQYEQYF. The CDR3 coding sequence is TGTACCTCCGAGGGGCAGTACGAGCAGTACTTC.

The chain has TRBV28 and TRBJ2-2; D is possibly TRBD2 (5 bases). CDR1 MDHEN and CDR2 SYDVKM come from the germline V gene. Between the trimmed V and J ends, which lost 8 bases and 1 base, there was a span of 8 bases. The CDR3 consists of 13 residues. CDR3 sequence reads: CASGLVNTGELFF. CDR3 DNA: TGTGCCAGCGGACTGGTGAACACCGGGGAGCTGTTTTTT.

The rearrangement joins TRBV21-1 to TRBJ1-1. TRBV21-1 is an annotated pseudogene. CDR3 size: 15 residues. The CDR3: CASSKEWKAEEEAFF. The CDR3 nucleotides read TGTGCCAGCAGCAAAGAGTGGAAGGCAGAAGAGGAAGCTTTCTTT.

The chain combines TRBV28 with TRBJ1-2, with 7 bases aligning to TRBD1. This CDR3 region has 14 residues. Germline V CDR1 and CDR2: MDHEN, SYDVKM. Losses at the gene ends were 6 bases for V and 4 bases for J; bases not matched to a gene: 8. CDR3 DNA sequence: TGTGCCAGCAGGGAGGAGGGGGCTAGCTATGGCTACACCTTC. This gives the protein CASREEGASYGYTF.

The chain is built from TRBV4-3 and TRBJ1-5; no clear D gene. The ends were cut back, 2 bases at V and 4 bases at J, with 9 bases in the middle. CDR3 length equals 14 residues. Germline values: CDR1 LGHNA, CDR2 YSLEER. The chain's CDR3 is CASSQSGRNQPQHF. The CDR3 DNA follows: TGCGCCAGCAGCCAATCTGGGCGGAATCAGCCCCAGCATTTT.

This clone was detected many times. The V and J genes are TRBV11-3 and TRBJ2-7, with TRBD1 identical over 7 bases. This CDR3 spans 15 amino acids. The germline CDR1 and CDR2 sequences are SGHNT and YENEEA. The V and J ends lost 1 base and 6 bases, in that order; junction bases with no gene match: 9. CDR3 coding DNA: TGTGCCAGCAGCTTAGCGGGGCAGGGGGACCGCGAGCAGTACTTC. It yields the protein CASSLAGQGDREQYF.

V and J are TRBV28 and TRBJ2-7; no reliable D call. CDR1 and CDR2 from the germline V gene are MDHEN and SYDVKM. The length of the CDR3 is 13 residues. Trimming took 5 bases from V and 6 from J, leaving 14 bases between them. CDR3: CASSPQTLSEQYF. The CDR3 coding sequence is TGTGCCAGCAGTCCCCAGACCCTCTCCGAGCAGTACTTC.

The J gene is TRBJ2-1, the V gene TRBV5-1; D is possibly TRBD1 (6 bases). The CDR3 runs 13 residues. V was shortened by 4 bases and J by 10 bases, with 15 bases between the two germline ends. Germline values: CDR1 SGHRS, CDR2 YFSETQ. The CDR3 DNA is TGCGCCAGCAGCCCTGGGTCCCAGGGGGAGCAGTTCTTC. Protein sequence: CASSPGSQGEQFF.

Written as DNA, the CDR3 is TGTGCCAGCAGTTCCCTAGCGGCCCCCCTGGGCGAGCAGTACTTC. It specifies CASSSLAAPLGEQYF. The V and J genes are TRBV6-5 and TRBJ2-7; 7 bases fit TRBD2. Trimming at V came to 4 bases and at J to 6 bases, leaving 12 bases not matched to a gene. Germline CDR1 reads MNHEY; CDR2 reads SVGAGI. The CDR3 runs to 15 residues.

The genes are TRBV15 and TRBJ1-5; TRBD1 might be the D (5 bases). Between the trimmed V and J ends, which lost 2 bases and 6 bases, there was a span of 17 bases. Germline V lookup: CDR1 LNHNV, CDR2 YYDKDF (reference sequence). This CDR3 has 16 amino acids. The CDR3 loop is CATSRTRGGRGQPQHF. The CDR3 bases are TGTGCCACCAGCAGAACCCGCGGGGGTCGGGGTCAGCCCCAGCATTTT.

The J gene is TRBJ2-3, the V gene TRBV7-9; 9 bases are a match to TRBD1. The CDR3 runs 16 residues. CDR1 is SEHNR, CDR2 FQNEAQ, per germline (reference sequence). J was trimmed by 1 base and V by 5 bases; bases with no gene match: 7. CDR3 DNA sequence: TGTGCCAGCAGCCAGGACAGGGGCGGAGGCACAGATACGCAGTATTTT. The encoded protein is CASSQDRGGGTDTQYF.

The gene calls are TRBV15 and TRBJ2-5, with a tentative D call TRBD2 (6 bases). This CDR3 has 13 residues. The ends were cut back, 1 base at V and 3 bases at J, with 6 bases in the middle. Per the germline V gene, CDR1 is LNHNV and CDR2 is YYDKDF (reference sequence). CDR3 nucleotide sequence: TGTGCCACCAGCAGAGCTAGCGAAGAGACCCAGTACTTC. Protein: CATSRASEETQYF.